The clone carrying this TCR beta chain was seen many times. Its antigen remains unidentified. The data were taken from a study of metastatic and nonmetastatic thyroid tumors. On the study more broadly: Malignant thyroid and benign thyroid patients provided blood and tumor or nodule tissue whose repertoires were compared.

General observations from the study: Reportedly, malignant thyroid tumors had significantly higher TCR beta diversity than benign nodules, in blood and tumor.

MiXCR was used by TCRdb to re-call the PCR reads. The profile shows under 100,000 clones, around 7.8% of them singletons. Among the patients, none had received any treatment before thyroid surgery. This CDR3 spans 15 amino acids. Germline V gene data show CDR1 as SGHDT and CDR2 as YYEEEE. Trimming removed 1 base from V and 6 bases from J, with 14 bases in between. The sample was blood. This TCR came from a female donor with papillary thyroid cancer or a benign thyroid nodule (not recorded which). Some clones in this sample may be carry-over from other donors' samples. The chain links TRBV5-6 to TRBJ2-1; D is possibly TRBD2 (5 bases). CDR3 nucleotides: TGTGCCAGCAGCTTGATAGACGGGGTAGCCAATGAGCAGTTCTTC. This encodes CASSLIDGVANEQFF. Together with reference TRBV5-6 and TRBJ2-1, the CDR3 gives the full variable domain: DAGVTQSPTHLIKTRGQQVTLRCSPKSGHDTVSWYQQALGQGPQFIFQYYEEEERQRGNFPDRFSGHQFPNYSSELNVNALLLGDSALYLCASSLIDGVANEQFFGPGTRLTVL.